This paragraph covers one T cell receptor (beta chain) sequence. The target antigen is unknown. The CDR3 length is 17 residues. V lost 2 bases and J 8 bases, leaving 20 bases between the germline ends. Germline lookup yields CDR1 SGDLS and CDR2 YYNGEE. The template used for profiling TCR beta VDJ and CDR3 was genomic DNA. One entry per CDR3 protein results from TCRdb running MiXCR on the reads. Of about 190,000 distinct CDR3 sequences in the sample, roughly 56% are singletons; the top ten hold 16%. The sample comes from a study of CD8+CD57+ T cells in acquired aplastic anemia. Study background: The sorted CD4+ and CD8+ cells yielded an average roughly 3 ug of DNA. Sequencing produced an average of around 11 million reads per healthy donor for CD4+ cells.

Study results and limitations: There were approximately 27 CD8+ CDR3 sequences that occurred in both patients and controls.

The source material was sorted CD4+, CD8+, or CD8+CD57+ T cells (not recorded which) from PBMCs. The TCR was taken from a human donor in good health, serving as a control. The chain is built from TRBV9 and TRBJ2-6, with D possibly being TRBD2 (5 bases). DNA for the CDR3: TGTGCCAGCAGCGTGGAACCGGTCCTAGGAGGTACCAACGTCCTGACTTTC. Encoded protein: CASSVEPVLGGTNVLTF.